Each of the 6 T cell receptor beta chains below was sequenced from the same sample in a study of T cell responses to AZD1222 COVID-19 vaccine. Here immunoSEQ multiplex PCR was the method, and the copy in TCRdb shows in-frame clones only, minus some. Of 130,000 or so clones detected, about 93% appear once; the ten largest clones hold roughly 4.2%. The source was peripheral blood, collected 28 days after the second dose of the MenACWY control vaccine. These receptors were taken from an adult who received the MenACWY meningococcal vaccine as a control.

The chain has TRBV5-4 and TRBJ2-5; D may be TRBD1 or TRBD2 (5 bases each). The V end lost 4 bases, the J end lost 0 bases, and 16 bases lay between the germline ends. The germline V gene encodes CDR1 SGHNT and CDR2 YYREEE (reference sequence). The CDR3 has 16 amino acids. Written as DNA, the CDR3 is TGTGCCAGCAGCCCGGTGGGGGTCACGTACCAAGAGACCCAGTACTTC. Its protein product is CASSPVGVTYQETQYF. The whole variable domain, remainder taken from reference TRBV5-4 and TRBJ2-5, is ETGVTQSPTHLIKTRGQQVTLRCSSQSGHNTVSWYQQALGQGPQFIFQYYREEENGRGNFPPRFSGLQFPNYSSELNVNALELDDSALYLCASSPVGVTYQETQYFGPGTRLLVL.

The genes are TRBV28 and TRBJ1-6; weak D call: TRBD1 (5 bases). CDR3 length equals 14 residues. Trimming took off 3 bases at V and 7 bases at J, with 10 bases between the two ends. Germline V lookup: CDR1 MDHEN, CDR2 SYDVKM. This chain's CDR3 is CASSLGQGNSPLHF. The CDR3 region has the DNA TGTGCCAGCAGTTTGGGGCAGGGAAATTCACCCCTCCACTTT.

The V and J genes are TRBV15 and TRBJ2-2; D might be TRBD1 (5 bases). There are 15 residues in the CDR3. Germline V gives CDR1 LNHNV, CDR2 YYDKDF (reference sequence). The V gene lost 0 bases and the J gene lost 4 bases, with 9 bases spanning the gap. DNA for the CDR3: TGTGCCACCAGCAGAGATCCAGGGCTCACCGGGGAGCTGTTTTTT. Translation gives CATSRDPGLTGELFF.

This chain joins TRBV28 and TRBJ2-2, with TRBD1 matching 9 bases. From germline, CDR1 is MDHEN and CDR2 SYDVKM. V lost 5 bases and J lost 4; bases outside the gene matches: 17. The CDR3 contains 19 residues. The CDR3 DNA sequence: TGTGCCAGCAGTGATGTTGTGTTTCGAGGACAGGGGCGCACCGGGGAGCTGTTTTTT. Translation: CASSDVVFRGQGRTGELFF.

The chain couples TRBV9 to TRBJ2-5; D is perhaps TRBD2 (6 bases). CDR1 and CDR2 from the germline V gene are SGDLS and YYNGEE. The CDR3 runs 13 residues. V lost 3 bases and J lost 5, with 11 bases in between. This CDR3 is CASSGTRGETQYF. CDR3 nucleotide sequence: TGTGCCAGCAGCGGCACCCGGGGGGAGACCCAGTACTTC.

This sequence joins TRBV29-1 and TRBJ2-3, with TRBD2 identical over 7 bases. The CDR3 loop spans 19 amino acids. V was clipped by 5 bases and J by 4 bases; unmatched bases: 24. Germline V gene sequence: CDR1 SQVTM, CDR2 ANQGSEA. CDR3 region: CSVSKRQGGISGAADTQYF. For the CDR3, the DNA is TGCAGCGTTTCCAAGAGGCAGGGAGGGATTAGTGGGGCCGCAGATACGCAGTATTTT.